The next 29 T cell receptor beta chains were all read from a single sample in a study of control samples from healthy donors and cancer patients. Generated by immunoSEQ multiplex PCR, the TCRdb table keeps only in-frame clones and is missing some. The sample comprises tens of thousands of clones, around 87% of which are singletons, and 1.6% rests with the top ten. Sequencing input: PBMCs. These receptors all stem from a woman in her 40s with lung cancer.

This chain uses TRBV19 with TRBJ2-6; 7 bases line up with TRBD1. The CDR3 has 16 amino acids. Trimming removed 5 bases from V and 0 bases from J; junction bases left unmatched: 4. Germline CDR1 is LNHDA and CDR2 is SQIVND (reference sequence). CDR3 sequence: CASSARDSSGANVLTF. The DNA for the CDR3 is TGTGCCAGTAGTGCCCGGGACAGCTCTGGGGCCAACGTCCTGACTTTC.

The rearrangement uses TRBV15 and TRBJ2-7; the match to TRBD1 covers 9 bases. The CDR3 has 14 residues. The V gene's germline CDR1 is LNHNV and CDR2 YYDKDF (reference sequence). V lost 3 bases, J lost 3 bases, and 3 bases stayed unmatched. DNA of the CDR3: TGTGCCACCAGCAGTCCGGGACAGGGCTACGAGCAGTACTTC. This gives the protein CATSSPGQGYEQYF.

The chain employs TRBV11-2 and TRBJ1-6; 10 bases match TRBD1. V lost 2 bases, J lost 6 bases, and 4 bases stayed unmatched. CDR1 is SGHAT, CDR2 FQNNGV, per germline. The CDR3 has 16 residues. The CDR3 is CASSLHRTGGNSPLHF. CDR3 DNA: TGTGCCAGCAGCTTACATCGGACAGGGGGTAATTCACCCCTCCACTTT.

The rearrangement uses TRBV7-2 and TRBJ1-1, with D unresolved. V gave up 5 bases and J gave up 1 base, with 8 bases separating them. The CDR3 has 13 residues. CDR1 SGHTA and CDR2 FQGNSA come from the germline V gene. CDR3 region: CASSLRRNTEAFF. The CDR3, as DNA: TGTGCCAGCAGCCTCCGGAGGAACACTGAAGCTTTCTTT. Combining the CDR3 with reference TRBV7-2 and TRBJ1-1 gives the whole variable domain GAGVSQSPSNKVTEKGKDVELRCDPISGHTALYWYRQSLGQGLEFLIYFQGNSAPDKSGLPSDRFSAERTGGSVSTLTIQRTQQEDSAVYLCASSLRRNTEAFFGQGTRLTVV.

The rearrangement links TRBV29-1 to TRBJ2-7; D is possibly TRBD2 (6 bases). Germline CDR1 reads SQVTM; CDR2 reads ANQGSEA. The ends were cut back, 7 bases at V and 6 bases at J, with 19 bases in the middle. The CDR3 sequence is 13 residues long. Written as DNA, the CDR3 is TGCAGCGGGGGGGTTGATACGGGTGGCGAGCAGTACTTC. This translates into CSGGVDTGGEQYF.

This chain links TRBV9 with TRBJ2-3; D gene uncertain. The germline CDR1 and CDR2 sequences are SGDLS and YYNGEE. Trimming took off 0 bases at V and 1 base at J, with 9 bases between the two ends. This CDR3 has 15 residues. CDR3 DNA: TGTGCCAGCAGCGTAGGGGCTGGTGGCACAGATACGCAGTATTTT. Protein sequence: CASSVGAGGTDTQYF.

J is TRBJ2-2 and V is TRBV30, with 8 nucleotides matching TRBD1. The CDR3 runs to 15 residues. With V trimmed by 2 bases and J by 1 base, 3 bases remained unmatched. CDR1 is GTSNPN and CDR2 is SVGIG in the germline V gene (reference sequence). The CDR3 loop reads CAWSLGTGNTGELFF. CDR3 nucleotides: TGTGCCTGGAGTCTTGGGACAGGGAACACCGGGGAGCTGTTTTTT.

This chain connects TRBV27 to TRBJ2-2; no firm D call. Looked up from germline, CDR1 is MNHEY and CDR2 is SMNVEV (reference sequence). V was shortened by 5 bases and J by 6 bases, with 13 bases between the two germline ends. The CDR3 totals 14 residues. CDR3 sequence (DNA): TGTGCCAGCAGTAAGGAACAAGTGGCCGGGGAGCTGTTTTTT. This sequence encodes CASSKEQVAGELFF.

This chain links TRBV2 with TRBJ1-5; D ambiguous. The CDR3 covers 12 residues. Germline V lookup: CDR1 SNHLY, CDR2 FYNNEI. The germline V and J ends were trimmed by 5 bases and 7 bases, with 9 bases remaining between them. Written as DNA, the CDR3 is TGTGCCAGCAGTCCTGGTTGGCAGCCCCAGCATTTT. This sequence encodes CASSPGWQPQHF.

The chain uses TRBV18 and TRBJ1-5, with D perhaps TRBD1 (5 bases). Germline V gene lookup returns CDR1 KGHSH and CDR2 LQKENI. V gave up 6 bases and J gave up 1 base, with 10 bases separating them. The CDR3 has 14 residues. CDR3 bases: TGTGCCAGCTCTCTAGGGACGAGCAATCAGCCCCAGCATTTT. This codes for CASSLGTSNQPQHF.

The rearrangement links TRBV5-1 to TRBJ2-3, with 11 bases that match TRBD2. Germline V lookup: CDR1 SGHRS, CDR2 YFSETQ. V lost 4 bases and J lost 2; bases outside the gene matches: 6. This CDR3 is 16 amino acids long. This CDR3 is CASSTGLAELTDTQYF. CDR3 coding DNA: TGCGCCAGCAGCACGGGACTAGCGGAACTCACAGATACGCAGTATTTT.

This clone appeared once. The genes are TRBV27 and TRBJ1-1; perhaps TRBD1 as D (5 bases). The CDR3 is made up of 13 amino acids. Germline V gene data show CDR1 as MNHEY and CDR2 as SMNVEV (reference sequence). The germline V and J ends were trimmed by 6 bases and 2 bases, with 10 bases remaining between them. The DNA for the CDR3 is TGTGCCAGCAGCAACGGACAAAACACTGAAGCTTTCTTT. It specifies CASSNGQNTEAFF.

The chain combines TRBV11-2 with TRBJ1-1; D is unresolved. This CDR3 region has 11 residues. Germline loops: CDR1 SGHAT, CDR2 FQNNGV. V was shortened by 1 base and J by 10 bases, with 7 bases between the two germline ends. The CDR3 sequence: CASSLAAGAFF. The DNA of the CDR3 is TGTGCCAGCAGCTTAGCCGCGGGAGCTTTCTTT.

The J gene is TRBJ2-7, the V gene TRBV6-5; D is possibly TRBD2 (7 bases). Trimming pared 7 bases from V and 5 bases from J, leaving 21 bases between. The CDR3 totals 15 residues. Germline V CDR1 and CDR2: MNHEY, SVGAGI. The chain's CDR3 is CASTDRGGRTHEQYF. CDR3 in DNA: TGTGCCAGCACCGATAGGGGGGGAAGAACCCACGAGCAGTACTTC.

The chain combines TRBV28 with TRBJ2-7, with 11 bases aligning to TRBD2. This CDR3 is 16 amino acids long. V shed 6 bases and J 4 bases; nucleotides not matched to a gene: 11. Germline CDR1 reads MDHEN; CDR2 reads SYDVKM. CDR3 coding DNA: TGTGCCAGCAGGATATTAGCGGGGGGGCCGGGGTACGAGCAGTACTTC. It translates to CASRILAGGPGYEQYF.

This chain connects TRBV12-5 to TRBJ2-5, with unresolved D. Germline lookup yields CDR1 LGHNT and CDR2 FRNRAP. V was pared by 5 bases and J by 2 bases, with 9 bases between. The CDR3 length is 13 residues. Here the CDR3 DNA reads TGTGCTAGTGGTCCTCACCCGCAAGAGACCCAGTACTTC. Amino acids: CASGPHPQETQYF.

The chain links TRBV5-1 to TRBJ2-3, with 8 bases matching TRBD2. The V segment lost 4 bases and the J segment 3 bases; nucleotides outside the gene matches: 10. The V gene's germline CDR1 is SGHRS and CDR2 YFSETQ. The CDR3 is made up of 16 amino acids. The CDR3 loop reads CASSRDGGARTDTQYF. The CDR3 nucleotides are TGCGCCAGCAGCCGGGACGGGGGGGCTCGGACAGATACGCAGTATTTT.

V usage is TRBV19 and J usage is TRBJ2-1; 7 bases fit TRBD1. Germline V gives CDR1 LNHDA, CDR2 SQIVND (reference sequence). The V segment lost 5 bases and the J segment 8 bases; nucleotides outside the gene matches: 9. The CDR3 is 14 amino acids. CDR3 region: CASSLTDRDDEQFF. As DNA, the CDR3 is TGTGCCAGTAGTCTTACTGACAGGGACGATGAGCAGTTCTTC.

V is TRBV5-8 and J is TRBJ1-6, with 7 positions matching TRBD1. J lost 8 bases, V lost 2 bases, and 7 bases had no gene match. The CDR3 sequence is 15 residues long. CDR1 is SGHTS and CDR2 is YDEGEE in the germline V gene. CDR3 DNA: TGTGCCAGCAGCTTAGGGGGCGGGTTGGATTCACCCCTCCACTTT. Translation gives CASSLGGGLDSPLHF.

The CDR3 DNA reads TGTGCCAGCAGTTTCAGGGACAGGGGCTACGAGCAGTACTTC. Its protein product is CASSFRDRGYEQYF. The J gene is TRBJ2-7, the V gene TRBV27, with TRBD1 matching 10 bases. This CDR3 is built from 14 residues. The V and J ends lost 3 bases and 3 bases, in that order; junction bases with no gene match: 2. The germline V gene encodes CDR1 MNHEY and CDR2 SMNVEV (reference sequence).

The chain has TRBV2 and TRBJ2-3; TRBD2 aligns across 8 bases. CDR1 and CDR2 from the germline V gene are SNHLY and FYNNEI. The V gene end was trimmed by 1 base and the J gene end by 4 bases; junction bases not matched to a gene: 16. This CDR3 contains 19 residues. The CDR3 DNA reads TGTGCCAGCAGTGAAGTGTCTAGCGGGCTTCTCAGGGGTCCAGATACGCAGTATTTT. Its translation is CASSEVSSGLLRGPDTQYF.

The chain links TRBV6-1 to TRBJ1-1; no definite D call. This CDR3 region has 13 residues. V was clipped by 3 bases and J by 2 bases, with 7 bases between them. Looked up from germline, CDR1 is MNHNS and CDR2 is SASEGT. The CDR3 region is CASSEKDNTEAFF. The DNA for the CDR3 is TGTGCCAGCAGTGAGAAGGACAACACTGAAGCTTTCTTT.

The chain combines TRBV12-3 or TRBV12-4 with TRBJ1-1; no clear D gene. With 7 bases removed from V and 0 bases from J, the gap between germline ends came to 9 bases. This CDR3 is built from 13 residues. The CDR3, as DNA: TGTGCCAGCACAAAGCTCATGAACACTGAAGCTTTCTTT. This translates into CASTKLMNTEAFF.

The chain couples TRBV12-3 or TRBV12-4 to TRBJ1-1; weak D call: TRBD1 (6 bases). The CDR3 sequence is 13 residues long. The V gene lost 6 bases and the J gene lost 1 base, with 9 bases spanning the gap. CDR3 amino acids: CASRLTGNTEAFF. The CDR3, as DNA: TGTGCCAGCAGGCTGACAGGGAACACTGAAGCTTTCTTT.

CDR3 coding DNA: TGCGCCAGCAGCCAAGAAGGACGGGTCACTGAAGCTTTCTTT. Translating gives CASSQEGRVTEAFF. This chain links TRBV4-3 with TRBJ1-1; D is ambiguous. CDR3 length equals 14 residues. Germline assignment: CDR1 LGHNA and CDR2 YSLEER. V lost 0 bases to trimming and J lost 4 bases, with 9 bases between them.

The CDR3 sequence: CASSSAGDHSGNTIYF. CDR3 nucleotides: TGTGCCAGTAGTAGCGCGGGGGATCACTCTGGAAACACCATATATTTT. The V and J genes are TRBV19 and TRBJ1-3; a possible D gene is TRBD1 (5 bases). The CDR3 consists of 16 residues. Trimming removed 4 bases at V and 0 bases at J, with 13 bases between. In germline, CDR1 is LNHDA, CDR2 SQIVND (reference sequence).

CDR3 DNA: TGCGCCAGCAGGGTGAACGGGGGGAACACCGGGGAGCTGTTTTTT. Translated, it gives CASRVNGGNTGELFF. The chain is built from TRBV5-1 and TRBJ2-2; D is perhaps TRBD2 (6 bases). The CDR3 runs to 15 residues. Germline loops: CDR1 SGHRS, CDR2 YFSETQ. Trimming cost V 5 bases and J 1 base, with 12 bases left between them. The variable domain in full, completed from reference TRBV5-1 and TRBJ2-2, reads KAGVTQTPRYLIKTRGQQVTLSCSPISGHRSVSWYQQTPGQGLQFLFEYFSETQRNKGNFPGRFSGRQFSNSRSEMNVSTLELGDSALYLCASRVNGGNTGELFFGEGSRLTVL.

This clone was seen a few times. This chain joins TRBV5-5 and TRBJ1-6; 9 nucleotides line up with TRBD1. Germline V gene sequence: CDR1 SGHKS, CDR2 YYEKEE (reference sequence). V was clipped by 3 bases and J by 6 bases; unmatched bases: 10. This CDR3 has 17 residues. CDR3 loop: CASSSGQGIQINSPLHF. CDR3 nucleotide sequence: TGTGCCAGCAGCTCAGGACAGGGGATACAGATTAATTCACCCCTCCACTTT.

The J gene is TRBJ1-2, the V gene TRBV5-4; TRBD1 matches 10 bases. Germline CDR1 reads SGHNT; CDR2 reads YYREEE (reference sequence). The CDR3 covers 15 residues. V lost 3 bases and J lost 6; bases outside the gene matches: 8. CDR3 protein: CASSSRQGALNGYTF. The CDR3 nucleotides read TGTGCCAGCAGCTCCCGACAGGGGGCGCTCAATGGCTACACCTTC.